A single sample gave rise to the 22 T cell receptor beta chains below, sequenced in a study of T cell changes during pregnancy in multiple sclerosis. Profiling relied on immunoSEQ multiplex PCR, and the TCRdb table lists in-frame clones only, not all of them. The sample lists around 78,000 clones; 93% were seen once. The specimen was peripheral blood, collected in the second trimester of pregnancy. These receptors were taken from a female donor with multiple sclerosis, enrolled in a pregnancy study.

This chain joins TRBV21-1 and TRBJ1-4. TRBV21-1 is a pseudogene segment. The CDR3 sequence is 13 residues long. Here the CDR3 DNA reads TGTGCCAGCAGCGTCCGGGGTAATGAAAAACTGTTTTTT. Residues: CASSVRGNEKLFF.

This clone appeared once. The chain is built from TRBV19 and TRBJ1-4, with no clear D. CDR1 LNHDA and CDR2 SQIVND come from the germline V gene (reference sequence). V was cut by 7 bases and J by 8 bases, with 11 bases left in between. CDR3 length: 12 residues. CDR3 bases: TGTGCCAGTAAGAATCCGGGAGAAAAACTGTTTTTT. Its translation is CASKNPGEKLFF. Looking up the rest from reference TRBV19 and TRBJ1-4 gives the full variable domain: DGGITQSPKYLFRKEGQNVTLSCEQNLNHDAMYWYRQDPGQGLRLIYYSQIVNDFQKGDIAEGYSVSREKKESFPLTVTSAQKNPTAFYLCASKNPGEKLFFGSGTQLSVL.

The V gene is TRBV27, the J gene TRBJ2-2; tentative D call: TRBD2 (5 bases). Trimming pared 6 bases from V and 12 bases from J, leaving 20 bases between. This CDR3 contains 14 residues. From germline, CDR1 is MNHEY and CDR2 SMNVEV (reference sequence). The CDR3 bases are TGTGCCAGCAGCCCGCCGGGGTCCTCGTGGAAGCTGTTTTTT. Translating gives CASSPPGSSWKLFF.

The chain links TRBV6-5 to TRBJ1-2; a weak D match, TRBD1 (6 bases). Trimming stripped 6 bases from V and 5 bases from J, with 13 bases between. The CDR3 loop spans 13 amino acids. Germline CDR1 is MNHEY and CDR2 is SVGAGI. CDR3 DNA: TGTGCCAGCAGAGAGGACAGAGCTTATGGCTACACCTTC. It yields the protein CASREDRAYGYTF.

A single count supports this clone. The chain couples TRBV20-1 to TRBJ2-1, with D hard to call. The CDR3 is 11 amino acids. V was clipped by 5 bases and J by 5 bases, with 7 bases between them. Germline values: CDR1 DFQATT, CDR2 SNEGSKA (reference sequence). The CDR3, as DNA: TGCAGTGCTCTCCGGGACAATGAGCAGTTCTTC. Translated, it gives CSALRDNEQFF.

The rearrangement joins TRBV4-2 to TRBJ2-7, with D possibly being TRBD1 (6 bases). CDR1 LGHNA and CDR2 YNFKEQ come from the germline V gene. This CDR3 contains 15 residues. Between the trimmed V and J ends, which lost 0 bases and 0 bases, there was a span of 9 bases. The CDR3, as DNA: TGTGCCAGCAGCCAAGACCCGGACAGCTCCTACGAGCAGTACTTC. It specifies CASSQDPDSSYEQYF.

This chain connects TRBV4-1 to TRBJ2-7; 7 bases are shared with TRBD1. There are 15 residues in the CDR3. Per the germline V gene, CDR1 is MGHRA and CDR2 is YSYEKL. J was trimmed by 0 bases and V by 4 bases; bases with no gene match: 6. CDR3 sequence reads: CASSPGQRSSYEQYF. The CDR3 DNA follows: TGCGCCAGCAGCCCGGGACAGAGAAGCTCCTACGAGCAGTACTTC.

J is TRBJ1-1 and V is TRBV6-1; D is possibly TRBD1 (6 bases). Germline assignment: CDR1 MNHNS and CDR2 SASEGT. Trimming took off 10 bases at V and 9 bases at J, with 12 bases between the two ends. The CDR3 consists of 10 residues. The CDR3 loop reads CATQGLQAFF. DNA for the CDR3: TGTGCCACTCAGGGGCTCCAAGCTTTCTTT.

The V and J genes are TRBV30 and TRBJ1-4; D unresolved. The V end was cut by 4 bases, the J end by 3 bases, with 9 bases between. Per the germline V gene, CDR1 is GTSNPN and CDR2 is SVGIG (reference sequence). The CDR3 contains 13 residues. This chain's CDR3 is CAWTGIANEKLFF. The CDR3 bases are TGTGCCTGGACGGGGATAGCTAATGAAAAACTGTTTTTT.

The chain carries TRBV4-1 and TRBJ1-6, with TRBD1 identical over 7 bases. The CDR3 is 16 residues long. V lost 3 bases to trimming and J lost 5 bases; unmatched junction nucleotides: 7. CDR1 and CDR2 (germline): MGHRA, YSYEKL. The CDR3 region has the DNA TGCGCCAGCAGCCACGGGACAGCGCGAAATAATTCACCCCTCCACTTT. Protein product: CASSHGTARNNSPLHF.

V and J are TRBV7-2 and TRBJ1-4; D gene unclear. CDR3 length equals 12 residues. Trimming took off 3 bases at V and 8 bases at J, with 7 bases between the two ends. CDR1 and CDR2 (germline): SGHTA, FQGNSA. DNA of the CDR3: TGTGCCAGCAGCTTCGCAGGAGAAAAACTGTTTTTT. Amino acid sequence: CASSFAGEKLFF.

V is TRBV5-1 and J is TRBJ2-2, with 12 bases identical to TRBD2. The trim removed 4 bases at V and 1 base at J, leaving 2 bases unmatched. From germline, CDR1 is SGHRS and CDR2 YFSETQ. The CDR3 consists of 16 residues. The CDR3 DNA follows: TGCGCCAGCAGCCAGGGACTAGCGGGGAACACCGGGGAGCTGTTTTTT. This translates into CASSQGLAGNTGELFF. Full variable domain (remainder filled in from reference TRBV5-1 and TRBJ2-2): KAGVTQTPRYLIKTRGQQVTLSCSPISGHRSVSWYQQTPGQGLQFLFEYFSETQRNKGNFPGRFSGRQFSNSRSEMNVSTLELGDSALYLCASSQGLAGNTGELFFGEGSRLTVL.

This chain joins TRBV7-3 and TRBJ2-7; 8 nucleotides line up with TRBD1. Trimming cost V 8 bases and J 2 bases; bases outside gene matches: 11. Germline CDR1 SGHTA, CDR2 FQGTGA. The CDR3 runs 15 residues. The CDR3: CASPTIRDRTYEQYF. DNA for the CDR3: TGTGCCAGCCCCACCATCCGGGACAGGACCTACGAGCAGTACTTC.

The chain has TRBV6-6 and TRBJ1-4, with D tentatively TRBD1 (5 bases). The CDR3 sequence is 15 residues long. V lost 0 bases to trimming and J lost 7 bases, with 12 bases between them. Germline lookup yields CDR1 MNHNY and CDR2 SVGAGI (reference sequence). The CDR3 DNA reads as TGTGCCAGCAGTTACTCGATAGGCGGGGCTGAAAAACTGTTTTTT. It translates to CASSYSIGGAEKLFF.

Only one count was recorded for this clone. The chain carries TRBV9 and TRBJ1-4; D is unresolved. V was cut by 3 bases and J by 5 bases, with 8 bases left in between. Germline V gene sequence: CDR1 SGDLS, CDR2 YYNGEE. The CDR3 consists of 13 residues. The CDR3 nucleotides are TGTGCCAGCAGCGAGACGGAGAATGAAAAACTGTTTTTT. It is translated as CASSETENEKLFF.

The rearrangement joins TRBV9 to TRBJ1-1; D ambiguous. The V gene lost 2 bases and the J gene lost 0 bases, with 5 bases spanning the gap. The V gene's germline CDR1 is SGDLS and CDR2 YYNGEE. The CDR3 loop spans 13 amino acids. The CDR3 coding sequence is TGTGCCAGCAGCGTTAACTTGAACACTGAAGCTTTCTTT. Its protein product is CASSVNLNTEAFF.

The chain is built from TRBV19 and TRBJ1-5, with TRBD1 matching over 9 bases. V trimming: 7 bases; J trimming: 6 bases; junction bases outside the gene matches: 7. Looked up from germline, CDR1 is LNHDA and CDR2 is SQIVND (reference sequence). CDR3 length: 14 residues. DNA for the CDR3: TGTGCCAGTACGGGACAGGGAAGGAGTCAGCCCCAGCATTTT. It translates to CASTGQGRSQPQHF. Full variable domain (outside the CDR3, taken from reference TRBV19 and TRBJ1-5): DGGITQSPKYLFRKEGQNVTLSCEQNLNHDAMYWYRQDPGQGLRLIYYSQIVNDFQKGDIAEGYSVSREKKESFPLTVTSAQKNPTAFYLCASTGQGRSQPQHFGDGTRLSIL.

This clone was counted only a few times. This chain connects TRBV7-2 to TRBJ1-6; D may be TRBD1 (6 bases). The CDR3 is made up of 17 amino acids. Germline V gene lookup returns CDR1 SGHTA and CDR2 FQGNSA. Trimming took 2 bases from V and 7 from J, leaving 18 bases between them. CDR3 amino acids: CASSLRNSDSKNSPLHF. For the CDR3, the DNA is TGTGCCAGCAGCTTACGTAACTCGGACAGCAAAAATTCACCCCTCCACTTT.

The CDR3 bases are TGTGCCAGCAGTCTGACAGGGGGCTCTGGCTACACCTTC. This translates into CASSLTGGSGYTF. This chain uses TRBV6-1 with TRBJ1-2; the match to TRBD1 covers 10 bases. CDR1 MNHNS and CDR2 SASEGT come from the germline V gene. CDR3 length: 13 residues. The trim removed 5 bases at V and 7 bases at J, leaving 4 bases unmatched.

The V gene is TRBV5-5, the J gene TRBJ2-7; 7 nucleotides align to TRBD1. V shed 5 bases and J 3 bases; nucleotides not matched to a gene: 5. This CDR3 comprises 13 residues. The germline V gene has CDR1 SGHKS and CDR2 YYEKEE (reference sequence). The CDR3 DNA follows: TGTGCCAGCAGGGCCGGACAGGACTACGAGCAGTACTTC. Translating it yields CASRAGQDYEQYF.

The chain combines TRBV2 with TRBJ2-3; no clear D. Deletions cut 7 bases from V and 4 bases from J, with 15 bases between. In germline, CDR1 is SNHLY, CDR2 FYNNEI. The CDR3 sequence is 14 residues long. CDR3 sequence (DNA): TGTGCCAGCACATTGGCGGCACCTTCAGATACGCAGTATTTT. Its protein is CASTLAAPSDTQYF. Full variable domain (missing parts from reference TRBV2 and TRBJ2-3): EPEVTQTPSHQVTQMGQEVILRCVPISNHLYFYWYRQILGQKVEFLVSFYNNEISEKSEIFDDQFSVERPDGSNFTLKIRSTKLEDSAMYFCASTLAAPSDTQYFGPGTRLTVL.

V is TRBV1 and J is TRBJ2-5; the table's TRBD2 call for D was not verified on the DNA. TRBV1 is given as a pseudogene. The CDR3 is 18 amino acids. CDR3 bases: TGCACCAGCAGCCAAGAGACGAGTTGGCGGGGGGGCCAAGAGACCCAGTACTTC. Translated: CTSSQETSWRGGQETQYF.